These T cell receptor beta chains were read from a single sample in a study of shared clonotypes between healthy human individuals. This table comes from immunoSEQ multiplex PCR, and its TCRdb copy is limited to in-frame clones, with some not included. Of 2 million to 3 million clones listed, approximately 92% are singletons. Material: naive CD4+ T cells sorted from blood. The receptors originated from a young man in good health. Each CDR3 is given with its conserved first and last residue. A D gene is named only where the DNA matches it firmly. Part of the rows lack a size; the others show once, few, many or a class for expanded clones.

>13|NA|TRBV18|TRBJ1-1|NA
CASSPSQRTEAFF
TGTGCCAGCTCTCCCTCCCAACGGACTGAAGCTTTCTTT
>15|NA|TRBV4-1|TRBJ2-7|NA
CASSQDQGQFGEQYF
TGCGCCAGCAGCCAAGATCAGGGGCAGTTCGGGGAGCAGTACTTC
>13|NA|TRBV27|TRBJ1-6|NA
CASSLTQGRGLHF
TGTGCCAGCAGTTTAACCCAGGGTAGGGGCCTCCACTTT
>15|NA|TRBV19|TRBJ1-1|NA
CASSRGQTREKGAFF
TGTGCCAGTAGTAGAGGACAGACCCGGGAAAAGGGAGCTTTCTTT
>16|TRBD1|TRBV7-9|TRBJ1-3|NA
CASSQDRGISGNTIYF
TGTGCCAGCAGTCAAGACAGGGGGATCTCTGGAAACACCATATATTTT
>11|NA|TRBV5-5|TRBJ1-4|NA
CASSFGEKLFF
TGTGCCAGCAGCTTCGGTGAAAAACTGTTTTTT
>14|TRBD1|TRBV2|TRBJ2-5|NA
CAGRQGASEETQYF
TGTGCCGGGAGACAGGGGGCGAGTGAAGAGACCCAGTACTTC
>17|TRBD2|TRBV19|TRBJ2-2|NA
CASSISSGTGGTGELFF
TGTGCCAGTAGTATTAGTTCTGGGACGGGAGGCACCGGGGAGCTGTTTTTT
>13|NA|TRBV9|TRBJ1-1|NA
CASSVSQGSEAFF
TGTGCCAGCAGCGTAAGCCAGGGCTCTGAAGCTTTCTTT
>17|TRBD2|TRBV28|TRBJ2-2|NA
CASNDSGGARNTGELFF
TGTGCCAGCAATGATAGCGGGGGGGCCCGAAACACCGGGGAGCTGTTTTTT
>15|TRBD1|TRBV10-3|TRBJ2-3|NA
CAIRLSTGGADTQYF
TGTGCCATCAGACTATCCACAGGGGGAGCAGATACGCAGTATTTT
>11|NA|TRBV20-1|TRBJ1-1|NA
CSARVLAEAFF
TGCAGTGCTAGAGTTCTCGCTGAAGCTTTCTTT
>14|NA|TRBV7-6|TRBJ1-4|NA
CASSLAPVGEKLFF
TGTGCCAGCAGCTTAGCCCCGGTGGGTGAAAAACTGTTTTTT
>15|NA|TRBV19|TRBJ1-2|once
CASSIDAGANYGYTF
TGTGCCAGTAGTATTGATGCCGGGGCTAACTATGGCTACACCTTC
>15|TRBD2|TRBV18|TRBJ2-4|NA
CASSPLAGGRDIQYF
TGTGCCAGCTCACCTTTAGCGGGAGGTCGGGACATTCAGTACTTC
>13|NA|TRBV4-1|TRBJ2-7|NA
CASSQPGEYEQYF
TGCGCCAGCAGCCAACCAGGCGAGTACGAGCAGTACTTC
>16|TRBD2|TRBV2|TRBJ2-7|NA
CASSELSLAGVHEQYF
TGTGCCAGCAGTGAATTGAGCCTAGCGGGAGTCCACGAGCAGTACTTC
>13|NA|TRBV11-2|TRBJ1-2|NA
CASSRDRTYGYTF
TGTGCCAGCAGCCGTGACAGGACCTATGGCTACACCTTC
>17|TRBD2|TRBV9|TRBJ2-2|NA
CASSSRLAGGPTGELFF
TGTGCCAGCAGCTCTCGACTAGCGGGGGGACCCACCGGGGAGCTGTTTTTT
>14|TRBD1|TRBV10-2|TRBJ2-3|NA
CASSTGGGTDTQYF
TGCGCCAGCAGTACAGGGGGCGGCACAGATACGCAGTATTTT
>14|NA|TRBV7-9|TRBJ1-1|NA
CASSSLRPNTEAFF
TGTGCCAGCAGCTCCTTAAGGCCGAACACTGAAGCTTTCTTT
>15|TRBD1|TRBV6-1|TRBJ2-3|NA
CASLRTGLSTDTQYF
TGTGCCAGCCTGAGGACAGGGCTTAGCACAGATACGCAGTATTTT
>12|NA|TRBV15|TRBJ1-3|NA
CATSRDGNTIYF
TGTGCCACCAGCAGAGATGGAAACACCATATATTTT
>12|NA|TRBV9|TRBJ2-1|once
CASSPNFDEQFF
TGTGCCAGCAGCCCCAATTTCGATGAGCAGTTCTTC
>13|NA|TRBV10-3|TRBJ1-1|NA
CAITTHAGTEAFF
TGTGCCATCACCACGCACGCGGGCACTGAAGCTTTCTTT
>15|NA|TRBV11-2|TRBJ1-3|NA
CASSHGQSSGNTIYF
TGTGCCAGCAGCCACGGACAGAGCTCTGGAAACACCATATATTTT
>12|NA|TRBV28|TRBJ1-3|NA
CASSLEGNTIYF
TGTGCCAGCAGTTTAGAGGGAAACACCATATATTTT
>13|NA|TRBV19|TRBJ2-7|NA
CASSIEGSHEQYF
TGTGCCAGTAGTATTGAAGGGTCTCACGAGCAGTACTTC
>13|NA|TRBV27|TRBJ1-2|few
CASSPSRGYGYTF
TGTGCCAGCAGTCCGAGCAGGGGCTATGGCTACACCTTC
>13|TRBD1|TRBV6-5|TRBJ1-2|NA
CASRVTGGYGYTF
TGTGCCAGCAGGGTGACAGGGGGCTATGGCTACACCTTC
>13|NA|TRBV30|TRBJ1-1|few
CAWKRQASTEAFF
TGTGCCTGGAAGCGGCAGGCTAGCACTGAAGCTTTCTTT
>12|NA|TRBV5-4|TRBJ1-2|NA
CASSLQGYGYTF
TGTGCCAGCAGCTTACAGGGCTATGGCTACACCTTC
>13|NA|TRBV19|TRBJ2-5|NA
CASSKQGQETQYF
TGTGCCAGTAGTAAGCAGGGGCAAGAGACCCAGTACTTC
>14|TRBD1|TRBV19|TRBJ2-3|NA
CASSDRGETDTQYF
TGTGCCAGTTCGGACAGGGGTGAGACAGATACGCAGTATTTT
>14|NA|TRBV7-2|TRBJ2-7|NA
CASSFRESSYEQYF
TGTGCCAGCAGCTTCCGAGAGAGCTCCTACGAGCAGTACTTC
>12|NA|TRBV6-6|TRBJ2-1|NA
CASGLGYNEQFF
TGTGCCAGCGGGTTAGGCTACAATGAGCAGTTCTTC
>15|NA|TRBV10-1|TRBJ2-1|once
CASSESSGAYNEQFF
TGCGCCAGCAGTGAGTCTAGTGGGGCCTACAATGAGCAGTTCTTC
>15|TRBD2|TRBV5-1|TRBJ2-3|NA
CASSFGSGVADTQYF
TGCGCCAGCAGCTTCGGGAGCGGGGTCGCAGATACGCAGTATTTT
>17|TRBD2|TRBV7-9|TRBJ2-1|once
CASSLGFTSGPYNEQFF
TGTGCCAGCAGCTTGGGGTTCACTAGCGGGCCCTACAATGAGCAGTTCTTC
>13|NA|TRBV6-1|TRBJ1-2|once
CASSELGIYGYTF
TGTGCCAGCAGTGAACTGGGGATCTATGGCTACACCTTC
>13|NA|TRBV7-9|TRBJ2-7|once
CASSLGVGRVIYF
TGTGCCAGCAGCTTAGGAGTAGGCAGGGTCATCTACTTC
>15|TRBD2|TRBV7-2|TRBJ2-1|NA
CASSQGLATGDEQFF
TGTGCCAGCAGCCAGGGACTAGCAACGGGCGATGAGCAGTTCTTC
>14|NA|TRBV2|TRBJ1-1|few
CASLAGQQYTEAFF
TGTGCCAGCTTAGCTGGACAGCAATACACTGAAGCTTTCTTT
>17|NA|TRBV5-1|TRBJ2-2|NA
CASSLALAGALTGELFF
TGCGCCAGCAGCTTGGCCTTGGCGGGGGCCCTTACCGGGGAGCTGTTTTTT
>15|TRBD2|TRBV2|TRBJ2-7|once
CASRPPSGSSYEQYF
TGTGCCAGCAGGCCTCCTAGCGGTAGCTCCTACGAGCAGTACTTC
>13|NA|TRBV6-1|TRBJ1-2|NA
CASSRDRIYGYTF
TGTGCCAGCAGCCGGGATAGGATATATGGCTACACCTTC
>13|NA|TRBV27|TRBJ1-1|NA
CATNSVSNTEAFF
TGTGCCACCAATTCCGTCTCAAACACTGAAGCTTTCTTT
>17|NA|TRBV5-1|TRBJ2-1|NA
CASSLSQGTRSYNEQFF
TGCGCCAGCAGCTTGTCCCAGGGGACTCGCTCCTACAATGAGCAGTTCTTC
>12|TRBD2|TRBV5-1|TRBJ2-1|NA
CASTLAGNEQFF
TGCGCCAGCACCCTAGCGGGCAATGAGCAGTTCTTC
>15|NA|TRBV2|TRBJ1-4|NA
CASSPVGAINEKLFF
TGTGCCAGCAGTCCGGTAGGGGCCATCAATGAAAAACTGTTTTTT
>15|NA|TRBV7-9|TRBJ1-5|NA
CASGLGQASNQPQHF
TGTGCCAGCGGCCTGGGGCAGGCTAGCAATCAGCCCCAGCATTTT
>14|NA|TRBV2|TRBJ2-7|NA
CASSEGQTLYEQYF
TGTGCCAGCAGTGAAGGACAGACCCTCTACGAGCAGTACTTC
>16|TRBD2|TRBV27|TRBJ2-1|NA
CASGFRLAGSYNEQFF
TGTGCCAGCGGATTCCGACTAGCGGGATCCTACAATGAGCAGTTCTTC
>17|NA|TRBV23-1|TRBJ1-5|NA
CASSQMTTGGFSQPQHF
TGCGCCAGCAGTCAAATGACCACGGGGGGTTTTAGTCAGCCCCAGCATTTT
>16|TRBD1|TRBV5-6|TRBJ2-7|NA
CASSTIGGQGFYEQYF
TGTGCCAGCAGTACCATTGGGGGACAGGGTTTCTACGAGCAGTACTTC
>13|NA|TRBV5-1|TRBJ1-1|NA
CASSLTGQTEAFF
TGCGCCAGCAGCTTGACCGGACAGACTGAAGCTTTCTTT
>12|NA|TRBV15|TRBJ1-2|NA
CATSGEWGGYTF
TGTGCCACCAGCGGGGAATGGGGGGGCTACACCTTC
>16|NA|TRBV6-5|TRBJ2-7|NA
CASSYSTTRSSYEQYF
TGTGCCAGCAGTTACTCTACGACAAGAAGCTCCTACGAGCAGTACTTC
>16|NA|TRBV10-2|TRBJ1-5|NA
CASSASLGSINQPQHF
TGCGCCAGCAGTGCCTCGCTTGGCAGTATCAATCAGCCCCAGCATTTT
>15|TRBD2|TRBV6-5|TRBJ2-1|NA
CASRFLAGAYNEQFF
TGTGCCAGCAGATTCCTAGCGGGAGCTTACAATGAGCAGTTCTTC